This entry concerns a single TCR beta chain. Recruitment covered fewer than 25 US areas and drew participants whose ages spanned roughly 18 to 100 years. The data belong to a study of blood T cell repertoires in COVID-19. Germline assignment: CDR1 MRHNA and CDR2 SNTAGT. CDR3 length equals 15 residues. V was clipped by 8 bases and J by 2 bases; unmatched bases: 3. This table comes from immunoSEQ multiplex PCR, and its TCRdb copy is limited to in-frame clones, with some not included. The table includes approximately 230,000 clones, just over 85% detected once. The receptor was derived from a middle-aged man who had recovered from COVID-19. What was sequenced was PBMCs or T cells enriched from blood (not recorded which). The rearrangement links TRBV6-4 to TRBJ2-6, with 10 bases lining up with TRBD1. CDR3 protein: CASADRGAGANVLTF. Written as DNA, the CDR3 is TGTGCCAGCGCGGACAGGGGGGCTGGGGCCAACGTCCTGACTTTC.